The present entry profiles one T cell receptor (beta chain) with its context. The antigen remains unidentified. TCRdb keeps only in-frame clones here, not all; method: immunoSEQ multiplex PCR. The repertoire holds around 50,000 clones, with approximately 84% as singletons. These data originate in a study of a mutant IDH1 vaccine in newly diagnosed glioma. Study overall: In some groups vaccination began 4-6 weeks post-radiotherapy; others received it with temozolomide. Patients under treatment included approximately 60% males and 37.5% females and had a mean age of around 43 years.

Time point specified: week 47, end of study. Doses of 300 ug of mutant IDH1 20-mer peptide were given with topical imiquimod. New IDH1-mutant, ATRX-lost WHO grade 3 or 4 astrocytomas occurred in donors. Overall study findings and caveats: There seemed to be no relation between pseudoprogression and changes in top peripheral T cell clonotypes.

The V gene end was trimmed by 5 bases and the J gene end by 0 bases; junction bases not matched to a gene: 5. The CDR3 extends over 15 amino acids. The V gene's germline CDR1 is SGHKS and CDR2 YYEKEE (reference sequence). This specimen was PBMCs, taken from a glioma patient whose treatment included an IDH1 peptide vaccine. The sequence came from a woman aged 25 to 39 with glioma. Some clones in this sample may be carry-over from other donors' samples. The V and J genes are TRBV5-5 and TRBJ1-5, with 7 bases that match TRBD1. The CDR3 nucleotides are TGTGCCAGCAGTCTGACAGGGAATAGCAATCAGCCCCAGCATTTT. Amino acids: CASSLTGNSNQPQHF.